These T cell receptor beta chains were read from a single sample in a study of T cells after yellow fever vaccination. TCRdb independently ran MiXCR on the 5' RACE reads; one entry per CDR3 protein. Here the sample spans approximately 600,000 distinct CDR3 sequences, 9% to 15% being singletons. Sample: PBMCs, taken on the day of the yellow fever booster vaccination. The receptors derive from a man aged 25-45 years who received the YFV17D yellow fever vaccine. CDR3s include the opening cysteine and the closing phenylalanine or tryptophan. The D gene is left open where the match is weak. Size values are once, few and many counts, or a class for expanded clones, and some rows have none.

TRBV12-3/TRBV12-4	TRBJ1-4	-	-	CASRFGGNEKLFF	TGTGCCAGCAGGTTCGGGGGAAATGAAAAACTGTTTTTT
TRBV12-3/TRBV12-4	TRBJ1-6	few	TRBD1	CASSLTGRNSPLHF	TGTGCCAGCAGCCTGACAGGGCGGAACTCACCCCTCCACTTT
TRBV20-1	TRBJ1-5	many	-	CSAGEVGNQPQHF	TGCAGTGCTGGAGAAGTCGGCAATCAGCCCCAGCATTTT
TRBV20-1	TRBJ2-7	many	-	CSARGQTTYEQYF	TGCAGTGCTAGAGGGCAAACCACCTACGAGCAGTACTTC
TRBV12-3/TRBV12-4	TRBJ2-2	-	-	CASNPDTGELFF	TGTGCCAGCAATCCGGACACCGGGGAGCTGTTTTTT
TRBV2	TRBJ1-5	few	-	CASSVQGSGQPQHF	TGTGCCAGCAGTGTTCAGGGGTCGGGTCAGCCCCAGCATTTT
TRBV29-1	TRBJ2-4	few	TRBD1	CSGGQGGNIQYF	TGCAGCGGGGGACAGGGAGGAAACATTCAGTACTTC
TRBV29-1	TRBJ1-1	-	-	CSALQENTEAFF	TGCAGCGCCCTCCAGGAGAACACTGAAGCTTTCTTT
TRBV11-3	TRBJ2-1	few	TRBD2	CASSLGSGRGNEQFF	TGTGCCAGCAGCTTAGGTAGCGGGAGAGGGAATGAGCAGTTCTTC
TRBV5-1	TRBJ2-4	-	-	CASSIGAKNIQYF	TGCGCCAGCAGTATAGGAGCCAAAAACATTCAGTACTTC
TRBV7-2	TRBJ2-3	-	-	CASSLESVRPDTQYF	TGTGCCAGCAGCTTAGAATCGGTTCGCCCAGATACGCAGTATTTT
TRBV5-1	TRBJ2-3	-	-	CASSFDSSTDTQYF	TGCGCCAGCAGCTTTGACAGTAGCACAGATACGCAGTATTTT
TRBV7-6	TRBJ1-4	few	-	CASSLQDYNEKLFF	TGTGCCAGCAGCTTACAGGACTATAATGAAAAACTGTTTTTT
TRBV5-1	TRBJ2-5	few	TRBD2	CASSVSGRASVETQYF	TGCGCCAGCAGCGTTAGCGGGAGGGCCAGTGTGGAGACCCAGTACTTC
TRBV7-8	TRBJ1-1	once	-	CASSLGPGSLEAFF	TGTGCCAGCAGCTTAGGTCCCGGGTCTCTCGAAGCTTTCTTT
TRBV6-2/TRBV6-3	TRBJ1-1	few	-	CASNRALGLAFF	TGTGCCAGCAACCGGGCCTTGGGGTTAGCTTTCTTT
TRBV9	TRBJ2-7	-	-	CASSVGSRRADTEQYF	TGTGCCAGCAGCGTAGGGTCTCGGAGGGCCGATACCGAGCAGTACTTC
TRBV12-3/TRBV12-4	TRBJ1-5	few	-	CASSIDSSGNQPQHF	TGTGCCAGCAGCATAGACAGTTCGGGCAATCAGCCCCAGCATTTT
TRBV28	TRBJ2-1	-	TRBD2	CASSLGLAGDWSYNEQFF	TGTGCCAGCAGTTTGGGACTAGCGGGAGACTGGTCCTACAATGAGCAGTTCTTC
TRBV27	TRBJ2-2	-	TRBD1	CASSFRTGTTGELFF	TGTGCCAGCAGTTTCCGGACAGGCACCACCGGGGAGCTGTTTTTT
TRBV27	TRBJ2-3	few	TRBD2	CASRKPGLSSRTDTQYF	TGTGCCAGCAGAAAACCGGGACTATCGTCCCGCACAGATACGCAGTATTTT
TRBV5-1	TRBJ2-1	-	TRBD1	CASSLRQGANEQFF	TGCGCCAGCAGCTTAAGACAGGGGGCCAATGAGCAGTTCTTC
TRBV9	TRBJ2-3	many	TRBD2	CASSLDRTSRPGDTQYF	TGTGCCAGCAGCCTCGATCGGACTAGCAGGCCGGGGGATACGCAGTATTTT
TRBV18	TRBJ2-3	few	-	CASSAEADTQYF	TGTGCCAGCTCGGCGGAGGCAGATACGCAGTATTTT
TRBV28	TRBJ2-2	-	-	CASSLTRDTLPTGELFF	TGTGCCAGCAGTCTAACCCGGGACACTTTACCAACCGGGGAGCTGTTTTTT
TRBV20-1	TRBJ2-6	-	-	CSASLGSGANVLTF	TGCAGTGCTTCCTTGGGCTCTGGGGCCAACGTCCTGACTTTC
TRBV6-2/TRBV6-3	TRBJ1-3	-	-	CASYDPGTPTGNTIYF	TGTGCCAGCTACGACCCCGGGACCCCCACTGGAAACACCATATATTTT
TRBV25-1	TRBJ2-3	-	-	CASSARPVSSTDTQYF	TGTGCCAGCAGTGCGCGCCCAGTCTCTAGCACAGATACGCAGTATTTT
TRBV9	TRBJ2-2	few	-	CASSVLDSNTGELFF	TGTGCCAGCAGCGTACTGGACAGCAACACCGGGGAGCTGTTTTTT
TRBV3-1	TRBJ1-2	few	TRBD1	CASSQGRAGGPYGYTF	TGTGCCAGCAGCCAAGGAAGGGCAGGGGGCCCCTATGGCTACACCTTC
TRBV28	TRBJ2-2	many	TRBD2	CASSHRTSGRVGELFF	TGTGCCAGCAGTCACAGGACTAGCGGGAGAGTCGGGGAGCTGTTTTTT
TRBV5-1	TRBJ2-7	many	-	CASSLEGKYYEQYF	TGCGCCAGCAGCTTGGAGGGCAAATACTACGAGCAGTACTTC
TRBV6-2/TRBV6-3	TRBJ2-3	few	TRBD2	CASSYHGSGRTPRTQYF	TGTGCCAGCAGTTACCACGGGTCCGGGAGGACCCCACGGACGCAGTATTTT
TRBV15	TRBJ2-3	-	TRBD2	CATSRDGGADTQYF	TGTGCCACCAGCAGAGATGGGGGGGCAGATACGCAGTATTTT
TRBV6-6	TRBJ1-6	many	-	CASSYVRNSPLHF	TGTGCCAGCAGTTACGTCAGGAATTCACCCCTCCACTTT
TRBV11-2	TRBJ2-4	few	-	CASSEGNIQYF	TGTGCCAGCTCCGAGGGGAACATTCAGTACTTC
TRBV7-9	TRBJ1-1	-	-	CASITTASNTEAFF	TGTGCCAGCATTACGACAGCTTCGAACACTGAAGCTTTCTTT
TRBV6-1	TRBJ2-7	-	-	CASTTFGESSYEQYF	TGTGCCAGTACTACGTTTGGCGAAAGCTCCTACGAGCAGTACTTC
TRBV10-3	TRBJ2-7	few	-	CAISDDGPYEQYF	TGTGCCATCAGCGACGACGGACCTTACGAGCAGTACTTC
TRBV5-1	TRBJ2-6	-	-	CASSDPWAGANVLTF	TGCGCCAGCAGCGACCCCTGGGCAGGGGCCAACGTCCTGACTTTC
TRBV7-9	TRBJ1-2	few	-	CASSLGPANNYGYTF	TGTGCCAGCAGCTTAGGTCCAGCTAATAACTATGGCTACACCTTC
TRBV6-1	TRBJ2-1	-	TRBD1	CASKTWTGTYNEQFF	TGTGCCAGCAAGACATGGACAGGCACCTACAATGAGCAGTTCTTC
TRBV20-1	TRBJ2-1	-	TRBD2	CSARLLGTSGRGAQFF	TGCAGTGCTAGACTATTAGGGACTAGCGGGAGGGGGGCGCAGTTCTTC
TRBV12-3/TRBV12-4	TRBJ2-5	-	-	CASSLSDQETQYF	TGTGCCAGCAGTTTGTCCGACCAAGAGACCCAGTACTTC
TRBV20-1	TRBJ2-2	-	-	CSAQRLLTGELFF	TGCAGTGCCCAGAGGCTTTTAACCGGGGAGCTGTTTTTT
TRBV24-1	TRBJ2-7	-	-	CATSDSDNFEQYF	TGTGCCACCAGTGATAGCGACAATTTCGAGCAGTACTTC
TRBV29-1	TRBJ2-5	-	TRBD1	CSVDRTGGETQYF	TGCAGCGTTGACAGGACAGGGGGAGAGACCCAGTACTTC
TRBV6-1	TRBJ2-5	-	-	CASRGHNKLAETQYF	TGTGCCAGCAGAGGACATAATAAGTTAGCGGAGACCCAGTACTTC
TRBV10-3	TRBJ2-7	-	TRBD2	CAISGGGVEQYF	TGTGCCATCAGTGGGGGAGGGGTCGAGCAGTACTTC
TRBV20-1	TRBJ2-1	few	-	CSAILNEQFF	TGCAGTGCTATTCTTAATGAGCAGTTCTTC
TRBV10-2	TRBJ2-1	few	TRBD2	CASSEGTSGRNEQFF	TGCGCCAGCAGTGAGGGGACTAGCGGGAGAAATGAGCAGTTCTTC
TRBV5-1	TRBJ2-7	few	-	CASSLGSEWSYEQYF	TGCGCCAGCAGCTTGGGGTCCGAGTGGAGCTACGAGCAGTACTTC
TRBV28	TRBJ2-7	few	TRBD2	CVSGRTGPGEQYF	TGTGTCAGCGGGAGGACGGGACCCGGGGAGCAGTACTTC
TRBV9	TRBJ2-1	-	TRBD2	CASSEGLAFYNEQFF	TGTGCCAGCAGCGAGGGACTAGCTTTCTACAATGAGCAGTTCTTC
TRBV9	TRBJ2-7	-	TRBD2	CASSLTSTSGSYEQYF	TGTGCCAGCAGCCTTACATCGACTAGCGGCTCCTACGAGCAGTACTTC
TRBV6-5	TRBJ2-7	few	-	CASSYSGGYYEQYF	TGTGCCAGCAGTTATTCCGGGGGATACTACGAGCAGTACTTC
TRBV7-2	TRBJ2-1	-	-	CASSLWLSGGSTKRDEQFF	TGTGCCAGCAGCTTATGGCTATCCGGGGGTTCGACGAAGCGGGATGAGCAGTTCTTC